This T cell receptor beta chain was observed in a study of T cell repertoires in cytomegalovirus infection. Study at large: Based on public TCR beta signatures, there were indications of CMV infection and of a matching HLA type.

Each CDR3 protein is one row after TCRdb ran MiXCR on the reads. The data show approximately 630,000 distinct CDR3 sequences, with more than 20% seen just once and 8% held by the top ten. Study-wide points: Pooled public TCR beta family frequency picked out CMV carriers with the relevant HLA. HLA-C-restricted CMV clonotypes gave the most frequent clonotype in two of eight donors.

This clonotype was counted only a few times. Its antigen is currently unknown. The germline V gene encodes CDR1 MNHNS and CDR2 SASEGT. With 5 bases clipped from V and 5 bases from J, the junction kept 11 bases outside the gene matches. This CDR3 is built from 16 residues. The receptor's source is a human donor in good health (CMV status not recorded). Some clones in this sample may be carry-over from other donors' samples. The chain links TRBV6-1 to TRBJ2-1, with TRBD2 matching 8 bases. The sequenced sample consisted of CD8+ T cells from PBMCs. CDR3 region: CASSWARAGGHNEQFF. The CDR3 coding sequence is TGTGCCAGCAGTTGGGCGAGGGCGGGGGGACACAATGAGCAGTTCTTC.